Listed below are T cell receptor beta chains from one sample, sequenced in a study of CD8+CD57+ T cells in acquired aplastic anemia. TCRdb re-called the reads through MiXCR, storing one row per CDR3 protein. The top ten hold 8.5% to 10% of the sample, which has around 200,000 distinct CDR3 sequences, more than 45% seen once. The sequenced sample consisted of sorted CD4+, CD8+, or CD8+CD57+ T cells (not recorded which) from PBMCs. The receptors shown here come from a human donor with aplastic anemia. The CDR3 runs from the conserved cysteine through the conserved F or W. Fields, in order: J gene, clone size, V gene, D gene, CDR3 protein, CDR3 DNA. D genes are given only for firm matches. For some rows the clone size is stated as once, few or many, or as a class when expanded; others skip it.

j_call: TRBJ1-4
clone_size: many
v_call: TRBV20-1
d_call: .
cdr3_aa: CSASRDRNEKLFF
cdr3_nt: TGCAGTGCTAGCAGGGATAGGAATGAAAAACTGTTTTTT

j_call: TRBJ2-1
clone_size: .
v_call: TRBV10-3
d_call: TRBD1
cdr3_aa: CAISGDREFNEQFF
cdr3_nt: TGTGCCATCAGTGGCGACAGGGAATTCAATGAGCAGTTCTTC

j_call: TRBJ1-2
clone_size: many
v_call: TRBV7-9
d_call: TRBD1
cdr3_aa: CASSTTRQGRNGYTF
cdr3_nt: TGTGCCAGCAGCACGACACGACAGGGTCGTAATGGCTACACCTTC

j_call: TRBJ1-1
clone_size: .
v_call: TRBV9
d_call: .
cdr3_aa: CASSVEVQGEAFF
cdr3_nt: TGTGCCAGCAGCGTAGAAGTTCAGGGAGAAGCTTTCTTT

j_call: TRBJ2-4
clone_size: many
v_call: TRBV15
d_call: .
cdr3_aa: CATSREVRGVTKNIQYF
cdr3_nt: TGTGCCACCAGCAGAGAAGTACGAGGAGTCACCAAAAACATTCAGTACTTC

j_call: TRBJ1-1
clone_size: many
v_call: TRBV5-1
d_call: .
cdr3_aa: CASSVDRPSGLNTEAFF
cdr3_nt: TGCGCCAGCAGCGTAGACAGACCCTCAGGACTAAACACTGAAGCTTTCTTT

j_call: TRBJ2-1
clone_size: few
v_call: TRBV7-2
d_call: .
cdr3_aa: CASTSAVQEQFF
cdr3_nt: TGTGCCAGCACCTCAGCTGTACAAGAGCAGTTCTTC

j_call: TRBJ2-7
clone_size: .
v_call: TRBV2
d_call: TRBD2
cdr3_aa: CASIPGLGFYEQYF
cdr3_nt: TGTGCCAGCATCCCGGGACTAGGGTTCTACGAGCAGTACTTC

j_call: TRBJ2-1
clone_size: many
v_call: TRBV24-1
d_call: .
cdr3_aa: CATQSDPHGDEQFF
cdr3_nt: TGTGCCACCCAGAGCGACCCCCATGGGGATGAGCAGTTCTTC

j_call: TRBJ2-5
clone_size: .
v_call: TRBV12-3/TRBV12-4
d_call: .
cdr3_aa: CASSLASNVQETQYF
cdr3_nt: TGTGCCAGCAGTTTAGCATCAAACGTTCAAGAGACCCAGTACTTC

j_call: TRBJ2-7
clone_size: many
v_call: TRBV12-3/TRBV12-4
d_call: .
cdr3_aa: CASSVDRTYEQYF
cdr3_nt: TGTGCCAGCAGTGTGGACAGAACCTACGAGCAGTACTTC

j_call: TRBJ2-2
clone_size: many
v_call: TRBV6-1
d_call: .
cdr3_aa: CASNGAKNTGELFF
cdr3_nt: TGTGCCAGCAATGGGGCCAAGAACACCGGGGAGCTGTTTTTT

j_call: TRBJ1-4
clone_size: many
v_call: TRBV29-1
d_call: TRBD1
cdr3_aa: CSGRTGTGGWGSNEKLFF
cdr3_nt: TGCAGTGGACGAACCGGGACAGGAGGCTGGGGTTCTAATGAAAAACTGTTTTTT

j_call: TRBJ2-7
clone_size: once
v_call: TRBV19
d_call: TRBD1
cdr3_aa: CASSIVGTGTYEQYF
cdr3_nt: TGTGCCAGTAGTATAGTAGGGACAGGGACCTACGAGCAGTACTTC

j_call: TRBJ2-7
clone_size: many
v_call: TRBV2
d_call: .
cdr3_aa: CASSEYGGLYEQYF
cdr3_nt: TGTGCCAGCAGTGAATACGGGGGGCTCTACGAGCAGTACTTC

j_call: TRBJ2-5
clone_size: .
v_call: TRBV10-3
d_call: TRBD1
cdr3_aa: CAISPGTEGTQYF
cdr3_nt: TGTGCCATCAGTCCCGGGACAGAAGGGACCCAGTACTTC

j_call: TRBJ1-5
clone_size: few
v_call: TRBV29-1
d_call: .
cdr3_aa: CSVVGSPYQPQHF
cdr3_nt: TGCAGCGTCGTGGGCAGTCCCTATCAGCCCCAGCATTTT

j_call: TRBJ1-5
clone_size: many
v_call: TRBV15
d_call: TRBD1
cdr3_aa: CATSRDPHGQVSNQPQHF
cdr3_nt: TGTGCCACCAGCAGAGATCCCCACGGACAGGTTAGCAATCAGCCCCAGCATTTT

j_call: TRBJ2-7
clone_size: many
v_call: TRBV7-2
d_call: TRBD2
cdr3_aa: CASSFRTSGRAAGYEQYF
cdr3_nt: TGTGCCAGCAGCTTTCGGACTAGCGGGAGGGCCGCAGGGTACGAGCAGTACTTC

j_call: TRBJ2-7
clone_size: .
v_call: TRBV27
d_call: TRBD1
cdr3_aa: CASGPSVSGTANEQYF
cdr3_nt: TGTGCCAGCGGTCCCAGCGTCTCCGGGACAGCGAACGAGCAGTACTTC

j_call: TRBJ2-3
clone_size: .
v_call: TRBV11-2
d_call: .
cdr3_aa: CASSLIAGVYTDTQYF
cdr3_nt: TGTGCCAGCAGCTTAATTGCAGGGGTCTACACAGATACGCAGTATTTT

j_call: TRBJ2-3
clone_size: .
v_call: TRBV4-2
d_call: .
cdr3_aa: CASSHARGSSVPDTQYF
cdr3_nt: TGTGCCAGCAGCCACGCCCGGGGCAGTTCAGTACCAGATACGCAGTATTTT

j_call: TRBJ2-7
clone_size: .
v_call: TRBV25-1
d_call: .
cdr3_aa: CANPFYKNPGRYEQYF
cdr3_nt: TGTGCCAACCCATTTTACAAGAACCCTGGGAGGTACGAGCAGTACTTC

j_call: TRBJ1-2
clone_size: .
v_call: TRBV11-2
d_call: TRBD1
cdr3_aa: CASSLDGRQGRPYGYTF
cdr3_nt: TGTGCCAGCAGCTTAGATGGGAGACAGGGGCGGCCCTATGGCTACACCTTC

j_call: TRBJ1-2
clone_size: .
v_call: TRBV10-3
d_call: .
cdr3_aa: CAISVTVNYGYTF
cdr3_nt: TGTGCCATCAGTGTGACAGTTAACTATGGCTACACCTTC

j_call: TRBJ2-5
clone_size: many
v_call: TRBV9
d_call: .
cdr3_aa: CASSQGDSETQYF
cdr3_nt: TGTGCCAGCAGCCAGGGGGACTCAGAGACCCAGTACTTC

j_call: TRBJ2-7
clone_size: .
v_call: TRBV15
d_call: TRBD2
cdr3_aa: CATSRTGTSGYEQYF
cdr3_nt: TGTGCCACCAGCAGGACCGGGACTAGCGGCTACGAGCAGTACTTC

j_call: TRBJ2-7
clone_size: .
v_call: TRBV5-1
d_call: .
cdr3_aa: CASSFGSGYEQYF
cdr3_nt: TGCGCCAGCAGCTTCGGGAGTGGGTACGAGCAGTACTTC

j_call: TRBJ2-6
clone_size: .
v_call: TRBV20-1
d_call: .
cdr3_aa: CSARSVRHGFWANVLTF
cdr3_nt: TGCAGTGCGCGTTCCGTGAGACACGGGTTCTGGGCCAACGTCCTGACTTTC

j_call: TRBJ2-5
clone_size: .
v_call: TRBV9
d_call: TRBD2
cdr3_aa: CASSVDSGRTGETQYF
cdr3_nt: TGTGCCAGCAGCGTAGATAGCGGGAGAACCGGGGAGACCCAGTACTTC

j_call: TRBJ1-1
clone_size: few
v_call: TRBV18
d_call: .
cdr3_aa: CASSPQRLPDTEAFF
cdr3_nt: TGTGCCAGCTCACCCCAGAGACTCCCAGACACTGAAGCTTTCTTT

j_call: TRBJ2-7
clone_size: .
v_call: TRBV9
d_call: .
cdr3_aa: CASSPRAGAEERYF
cdr3_nt: TGTGCCAGCAGCCCGCGCGCGGGCGCTGAAGAGCGGTACTTC

j_call: TRBJ2-1
clone_size: many
v_call: TRBV5-1
d_call: .
cdr3_aa: CASFALNSYNEQFF
cdr3_nt: TGCGCCAGTTTTGCCCTTAACTCCTACAATGAGCAGTTCTTC

j_call: TRBJ1-6
clone_size: .
v_call: TRBV6-5
d_call: .
cdr3_aa: CASSSQGPINNSPLHF
cdr3_nt: TGTGCCAGCAGTTCTCAGGGTCCCATAAATAATTCACCCCTCCACTTT

j_call: TRBJ1-2
clone_size: many
v_call: TRBV20-1
d_call: .
cdr3_aa: CSAGSGVDYGYTF
cdr3_nt: TGCAGTGCTGGATCAGGGGTAGACTATGGCTACACCTTC

j_call: TRBJ2-2
clone_size: .
v_call: TRBV24-1
d_call: .
cdr3_aa: CATSDPARSGELFF
cdr3_nt: TGTGCCACCAGTGATCCGGCCCGGTCCGGGGAGCTGTTTTTT

j_call: TRBJ2-6
clone_size: .
v_call: TRBV15
d_call: .
cdr3_aa: CATSREAVNSGANVLTF
cdr3_nt: TGTGCCACCAGCAGAGAGGCGGTCAACTCTGGGGCCAACGTCCTGACTTTC

j_call: TRBJ1-5
clone_size: .
v_call: TRBV18
d_call: TRBD1
cdr3_aa: CASSTTGVGQPQHF
cdr3_nt: TGTGCCAGCTCAACGACAGGGGTGGGTCAGCCCCAGCATTTT

j_call: TRBJ2-7
clone_size: .
v_call: TRBV29-1
d_call: .
cdr3_aa: CSVEVLTGRDYEQYF
cdr3_nt: TGCAGCGTTGAAGTTTTGACCGGTCGGGACTACGAGCAGTACTTC

j_call: TRBJ1-2
clone_size: many
v_call: TRBV5-1
d_call: TRBD1
cdr3_aa: CASTTGTGTYGYTF
cdr3_nt: TGCGCCAGCACCACAGGGACAGGGACCTATGGCTACACCTTC

j_call: TRBJ1-1
clone_size: many
v_call: TRBV6-4
d_call: TRBD1
cdr3_aa: CASRPTLAGGEAFF
cdr3_nt: TGTGCCAGCAGGCCGACGCTGGCAGGGGGTGAAGCTTTCTTT

j_call: TRBJ2-3
clone_size: .
v_call: TRBV24-1
d_call: .
cdr3_aa: CATSETGDSDTQYF
cdr3_nt: TGTGCCACCAGCGAAACCGGGGATTCAGATACGCAGTATTTT

j_call: TRBJ2-7
clone_size: .
v_call: TRBV2
d_call: TRBD1
cdr3_aa: CASYGDSSFHEQYF
cdr3_nt: TGTGCCAGCTATGGGGACAGCTCCTTCCACGAGCAGTACTTC

j_call: TRBJ2-1
clone_size: .
v_call: TRBV10-3
d_call: TRBD2
cdr3_aa: CAIGSGGNEKFF
cdr3_nt: TGTGCCATCGGTAGCGGGGGAAATGAGAAGTTCTTC

j_call: TRBJ1-4
clone_size: .
v_call: TRBV10-3
d_call: TRBD1
cdr3_aa: CAISELETGGQVKEKLFF
cdr3_nt: TGTGCCATCAGTGAGTTGGAGACAGGGGGCCAGGTTAAAGAAAAACTGTTTTTT

j_call: TRBJ1-6
clone_size: medium-sized
v_call: TRBV25-1
d_call: TRBD1
cdr3_aa: CASSEGQGNSPLHF
cdr3_nt: TGTGCCAGCAGTGAGGGACAGGGGAATTCACCCCTCCACTTT

j_call: TRBJ1-2
clone_size: .
v_call: TRBV20-1
d_call: .
cdr3_aa: CSASIPGLPGYTF
cdr3_nt: TGCAGTGCTAGTATACCGGGACTCCCAGGCTACACCTTC

j_call: TRBJ1-1
clone_size: .
v_call: TRBV2
d_call: .
cdr3_aa: CASSLQRTEAFF
cdr3_nt: TGTGCCAGCAGTCTACAACGAACTGAAGCTTTCTTT

j_call: TRBJ2-3
clone_size: many
v_call: TRBV29-1
d_call: TRBD2
cdr3_aa: CSVSGSGTDTQYF
cdr3_nt: TGCAGCGTTAGCGGGAGCGGCACAGATACGCAGTATTTT